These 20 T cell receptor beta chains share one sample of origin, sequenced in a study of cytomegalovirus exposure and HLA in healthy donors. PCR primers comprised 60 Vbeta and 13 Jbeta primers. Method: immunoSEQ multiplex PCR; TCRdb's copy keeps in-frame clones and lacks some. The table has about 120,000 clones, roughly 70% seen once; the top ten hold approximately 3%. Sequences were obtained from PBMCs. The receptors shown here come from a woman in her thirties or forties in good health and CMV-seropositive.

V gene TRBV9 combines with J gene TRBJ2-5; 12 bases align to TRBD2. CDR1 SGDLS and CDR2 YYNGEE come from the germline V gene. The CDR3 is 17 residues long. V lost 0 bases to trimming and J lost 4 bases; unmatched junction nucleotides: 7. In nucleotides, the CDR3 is TGTGCCAGCAGCGTAGGTCCCCTAGCGGGAGGGCGAGAGACCCAGTACTTC. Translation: CASSVGPLAGGRETQYF.

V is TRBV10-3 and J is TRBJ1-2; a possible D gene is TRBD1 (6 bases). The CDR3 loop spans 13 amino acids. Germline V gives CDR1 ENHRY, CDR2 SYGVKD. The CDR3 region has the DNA TGTGCTACCGAGGTCCAGGGGAAGGTTGGCTACACCTTC. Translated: CATEVQGKVGYTF.

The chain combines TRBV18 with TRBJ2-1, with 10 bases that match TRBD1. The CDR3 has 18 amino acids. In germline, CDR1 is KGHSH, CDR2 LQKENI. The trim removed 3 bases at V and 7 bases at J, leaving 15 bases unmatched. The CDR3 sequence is CASSPTQPTGQGRNEQFF. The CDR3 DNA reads TGTGCCAGCTCACCGACACAGCCCACGGGACAGGGGCGGAATGAGCAGTTCTTC.

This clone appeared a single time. CDR3 region: CASRNMWNTEAFF. The CDR3 DNA is TGTGCCAGCAGAAATATGTGGAACACTGAAGCTTTCTTT. V and J are TRBV28 and TRBJ1-1; D not resolved. V lost 6 bases, J lost 1 base, and 9 bases lay in between. The CDR3 is made up of 13 amino acids. Germline V gene data show CDR1 as MDHEN and CDR2 as SYDVKM.

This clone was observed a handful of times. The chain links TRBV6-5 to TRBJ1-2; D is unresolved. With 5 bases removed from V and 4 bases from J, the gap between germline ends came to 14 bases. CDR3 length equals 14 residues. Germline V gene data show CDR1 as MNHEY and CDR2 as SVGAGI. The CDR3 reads CASSERKNGYGYTF. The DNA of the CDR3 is TGTGCCAGCAGTGAGCGCAAAAACGGCTATGGCTACACCTTC.

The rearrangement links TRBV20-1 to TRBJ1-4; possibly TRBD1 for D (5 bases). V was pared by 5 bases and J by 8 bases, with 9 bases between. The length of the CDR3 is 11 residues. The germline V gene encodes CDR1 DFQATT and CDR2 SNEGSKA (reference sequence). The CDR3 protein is CSAASGEKLFF. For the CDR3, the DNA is TGCAGTGCTGCTTCAGGGGAAAAACTGTTTTTT.

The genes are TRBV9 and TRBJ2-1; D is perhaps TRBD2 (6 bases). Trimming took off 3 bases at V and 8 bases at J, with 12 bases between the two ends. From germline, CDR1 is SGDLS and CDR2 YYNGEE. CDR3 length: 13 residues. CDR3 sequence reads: CASSAIWGDEQFF. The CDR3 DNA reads TGTGCCAGCAGCGCCATATGGGGGGATGAGCAGTTCTTC. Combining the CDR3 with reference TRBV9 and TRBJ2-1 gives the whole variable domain DSGVTQTPKHLITATGQRVTLRCSPRSGDLSVYWYQQSLDQGLQFLIQYYNGEERAKGNILERFSAQQFPDLHSELNLSSLELGDSALYFCASSAIWGDEQFFGPGTRLTVL.

The CDR3 is CASSPGTSGRGVQFF. CDR3 nucleotide sequence: TGTGCCAGCAGCCCTGGGACTAGCGGGAGAGGGGTGCAGTTCTTC. J is TRBJ2-1 and V is TRBV7-2, with TRBD2 matching over 14 bases. Trimming at V came to 5 bases and at J to 12 bases, leaving 9 bases not matched to a gene. The germline V gene has CDR1 SGHTA and CDR2 FQGNSA. This CDR3 has 15 amino acids.

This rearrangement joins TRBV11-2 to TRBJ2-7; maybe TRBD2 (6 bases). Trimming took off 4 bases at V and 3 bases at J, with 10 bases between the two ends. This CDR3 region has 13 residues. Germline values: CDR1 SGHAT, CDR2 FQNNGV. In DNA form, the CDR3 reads TGTGCCAGCAGCTGGGGGGATAACTACGAGCAGTACTTC. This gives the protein CASSWGDNYEQYF.

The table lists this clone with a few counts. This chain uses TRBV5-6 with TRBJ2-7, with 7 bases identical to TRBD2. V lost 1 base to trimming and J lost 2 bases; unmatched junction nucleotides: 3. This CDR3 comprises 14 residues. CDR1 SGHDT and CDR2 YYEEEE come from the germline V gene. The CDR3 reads CASSLRAGTYEQYF. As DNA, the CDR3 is TGTGCCAGCAGCTTGCGAGCGGGAACCTACGAGCAGTACTTC.

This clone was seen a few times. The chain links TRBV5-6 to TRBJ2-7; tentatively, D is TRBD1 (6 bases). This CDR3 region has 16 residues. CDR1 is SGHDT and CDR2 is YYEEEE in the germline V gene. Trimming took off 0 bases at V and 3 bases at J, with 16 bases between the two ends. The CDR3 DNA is TGTGCCAGCAGCTTGGATGTGTGGGGGCGGAACTACGAGCAGTACTTC. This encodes CASSLDVWGRNYEQYF. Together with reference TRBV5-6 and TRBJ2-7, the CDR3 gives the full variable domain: DAGVTQSPTHLIKTRGQQVTLRCSPKSGHDTVSWYQQALGQGPQFIFQYYEEEERQRGNFPDRFSGHQFPNYSSELNVNALLLGDSALYLCASSLDVWGRNYEQYFGPGTRLTVT.

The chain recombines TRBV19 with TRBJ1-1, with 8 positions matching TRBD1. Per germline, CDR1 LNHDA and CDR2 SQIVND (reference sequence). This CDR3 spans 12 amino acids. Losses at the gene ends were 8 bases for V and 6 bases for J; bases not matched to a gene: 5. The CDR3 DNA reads TGTGCCAGTCGAAGACAGGGGCCTGAAGCTTTCTTT. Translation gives CASRRQGPEAFF.

The CDR3 is CASSLGRDEAFF. CDR3 in DNA: TGTGCCAGCAGCTTAGGGAGAGACGAAGCTTTCTTT. The chain has TRBV11-2 and TRBJ1-1; D call uncertain. This CDR3 has 12 amino acids. Germline V gene sequence: CDR1 SGHAT, CDR2 FQNNGV. Trimming took 1 base from V and 8 from J, leaving 8 bases between them.

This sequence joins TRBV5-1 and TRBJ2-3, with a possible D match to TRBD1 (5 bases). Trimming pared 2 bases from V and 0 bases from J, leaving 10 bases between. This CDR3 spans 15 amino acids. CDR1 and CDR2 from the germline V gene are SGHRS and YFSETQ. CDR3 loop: CASSLGVASTDTQYF. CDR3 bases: TGCGCCAGCAGCTTAGGGGTGGCTAGCACAGATACGCAGTATTTT.

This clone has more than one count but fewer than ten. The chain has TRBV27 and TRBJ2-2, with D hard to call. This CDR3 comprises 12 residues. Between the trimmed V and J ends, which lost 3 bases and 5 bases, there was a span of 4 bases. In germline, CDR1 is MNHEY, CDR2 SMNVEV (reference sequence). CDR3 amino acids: CASSFLTGELFF. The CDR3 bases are TGTGCCAGCAGTTTCTTGACCGGGGAGCTGTTTTTT.

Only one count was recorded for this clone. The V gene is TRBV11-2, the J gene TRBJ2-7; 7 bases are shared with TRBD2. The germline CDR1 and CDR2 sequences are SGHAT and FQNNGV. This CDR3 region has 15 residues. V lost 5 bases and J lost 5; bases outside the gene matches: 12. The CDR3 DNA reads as TGTGCCAGCAGCATCTTCCCGGGACTATCGAACGAGCAGTACTTC. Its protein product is CASSIFPGLSNEQYF.

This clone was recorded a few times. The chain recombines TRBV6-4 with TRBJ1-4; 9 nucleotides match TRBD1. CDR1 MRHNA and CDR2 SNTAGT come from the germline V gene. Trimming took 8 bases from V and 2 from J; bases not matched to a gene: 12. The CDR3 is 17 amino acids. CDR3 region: CASVRDRDVPTNEKLFF. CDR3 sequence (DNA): TGTGCCAGCGTCCGGGACAGGGACGTTCCGACTAATGAAAAACTGTTTTTT.

This CDR3 reads CAWSRGGGVTYEQYF. The DNA of the CDR3 is TGTGCCTGGAGTAGGGGAGGAGGAGTCACCTACGAGCAGTACTTC. The rearrangement uses TRBV30 and TRBJ2-7; D perhaps matches TRBD2 (6 bases). The CDR3 has 15 residues. CDR1 and CDR2 (germline): GTSNPN, SVGIG (reference sequence). V was pared by 2 bases and J by 2 bases, with 16 bases between.

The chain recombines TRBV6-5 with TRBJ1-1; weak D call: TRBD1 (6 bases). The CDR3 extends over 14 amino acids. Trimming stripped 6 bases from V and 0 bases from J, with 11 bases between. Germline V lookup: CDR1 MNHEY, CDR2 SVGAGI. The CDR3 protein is CASRPTGMNTEAFF. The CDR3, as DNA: TGTGCCAGCAGGCCAACAGGGATGAACACTGAAGCTTTCTTT.

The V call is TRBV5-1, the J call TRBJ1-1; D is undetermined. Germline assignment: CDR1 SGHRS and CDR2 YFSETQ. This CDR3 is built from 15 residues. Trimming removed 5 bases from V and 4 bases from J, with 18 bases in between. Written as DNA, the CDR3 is TGCGCCAGCAGTCCCCTCACGACTCCCACCACTGAAGCTTTCTTT. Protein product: CASSPLTTPTTEAFF.